The 19 T cell receptor beta chains below all came from one sample that was sequenced in a study of blood T cell repertoires in COVID-19. Clones were read by immunoSEQ multiplex PCR, and TCRdb kept only the in-frame ones, dropping some. The sample lists 71,000 or so clones, less than 90% occurring once. Source material: peripheral blood. These receptors all come from a man older than 75 in a cohort sampled during active COVID-19.

This clone was observed a handful of times. The chain uses TRBV9 and TRBJ1-6; D is possibly TRBD1 (5 bases). Germline V gene sequence: CDR1 SGDLS, CDR2 YYNGEE. The CDR3 sequence is 16 residues long. V was pared by 0 bases and J by 7 bases, with 14 bases between. CDR3 loop: CASSVAVGRVNSPLHF. The CDR3 DNA reads as TGTGCCAGCAGCGTAGCTGTAGGCAGGGTAAATTCACCCCTCCACTTT. Drawing the rest from reference TRBV9 and TRBJ1-6, the complete variable domain is DSGVTQTPKHLITATGQRVTLRCSPRSGDLSVYWYQQSLDQGLQFLIQYYNGEERAKGNILERFSAQQFPDLHSELNLSSLELGDSALYFCASSVAVGRVNSPLHFGNGTRLTVT.

The V and J genes are TRBV12-5 and TRBJ1-5; no clear D. V dropped 0 bases and J dropped 4 bases, with 16 bases sitting between them. CDR1 is LGHNT and CDR2 is FRNRAP in the germline V gene. The CDR3 consists of 17 residues. CDR3 sequence: CASGLVVGGGLNQPQHF. CDR3 nucleotides: TGTGCTAGTGGTTTGGTGGTTGGAGGAGGGCTAAATCAGCCCCAGCATTTT.

The chain combines TRBV20-1 with TRBJ1-1; possible D gene TRBD1, 5 bases. CDR1 is DFQATT, CDR2 SNEGSKA, per germline (reference sequence). CDR3 size: 16 residues. Trimming left V 4 bases short and J 1 base short, with 19 bases between. The CDR3 DNA follows: TGCAGTGCTAATGACAACAGGCCCAACGGGAACACTGAAGCTTTCTTT. This codes for CSANDNRPNGNTEAFF.

V and J are TRBV6-2 or TRBV6-3 and TRBJ1-1; the D gene is possibly TRBD1 (6 bases). The CDR3 is made up of 14 amino acids. Germline-derived CDR1 and CDR2 are MNHEY and SVGEGT. V lost 6 bases, J lost 11 bases, and 22 bases lay in between. The CDR3 DNA sequence: TGTGCCAGCAGCATAGGAGCAGGGGCGACTAATGCTTTCTTT. Residues: CASSIGAGATNAFF.

The chain has TRBV7-9 and TRBJ2-7; no clear D. V was cut by 4 bases and J by 3 bases, with 13 bases left in between. Germline CDR1 SEHNR, CDR2 FQNEAQ (reference sequence). The CDR3 has 14 amino acids. DNA for the CDR3: TGTGCCAGCAGCTCCTGGGCTGACGTCTACGAGCAGTACGTC. The encoded protein is CASSSWADVYEQYV.

The chain recombines TRBV2 with TRBJ2-2, with D maybe TRBD2 (6 bases). Germline V gives CDR1 SNHLY, CDR2 FYNNEI. There are 14 residues in the CDR3. Trimming cost V 7 bases and J 5 bases, with 14 bases left between them. CDR3 DNA: TGTGCCAGCAATTGGGCAGGGAGGACCGGGGAGCTGTTTTTT. Its translation: CASNWAGRTGELFF.

The table lists this clone with a count of one. V is TRBV29-1 and J is TRBJ2-2, with TRBD2 matching over 10 bases. Germline values: CDR1 SQVTM, CDR2 ANQGSEA. Losses at the gene ends were 2 bases for V and 6 bases for J; bases not matched to a gene: 0. The CDR3 runs to 13 residues. This chain's CDR3 is CSVESGGAGELFF. DNA for the CDR3: TGCAGCGTTGAAAGCGGGGGGGCCGGGGAGCTGTTTTTT.

This clone has more than one count but fewer than ten. The rearrangement links TRBV19 to TRBJ1-5; the match to TRBD1 covers 8 bases. CDR1 is LNHDA and CDR2 is SQIVND in the germline V gene (reference sequence). The V and J ends lost 7 bases and 6 bases, in that order; junction bases with no gene match: 20. This CDR3 spans 18 amino acids. The CDR3 DNA sequence: TGTGCCAGTACTACCGGGACAGGTAAATTTCTTCGAGGTCAGCCCCAGCATTTT. Translated, it gives CASTTGTGKFLRGQPQHF.

The V and J genes are TRBV5-1 and TRBJ1-1; D gene uncertain. Trimming pared 1 base from V and 6 bases from J, leaving 7 bases between. Per the germline V gene, CDR1 is SGHRS and CDR2 is YFSETQ. This CDR3 spans 12 amino acids. CDR3 sequence (DNA): TGCGCCAGCAGCTTGCCAGGCTCTGAAGCTTTCTTT. Translated, it gives CASSLPGSEAFF.

The genes are TRBV6-6 and TRBJ1-2; 10 bases align to TRBD1. J lost 7 bases, V lost 3 bases, and 2 bases had no gene match. Looked up from germline, CDR1 is MNHNY and CDR2 is SVGAGI (reference sequence). The CDR3 loop spans 13 amino acids. The CDR3 region is CASSYGTGAGYTF. As DNA, the CDR3 is TGTGCCAGCAGTTATGGGACAGGGGCTGGCTACACCTTC.

V is TRBV10-3 and J is TRBJ1-2; D uncertain. The CDR3 totals 15 residues. V lost 3 bases, J lost 1 base, and 12 bases lay in between. From germline, CDR1 is ENHRY and CDR2 SYGVKD. CDR3: CAISEGLGGNYGYTF. The CDR3 coding sequence is TGTGCCATCAGTGAAGGTTTGGGAGGTAACTATGGCTACACCTTC.

This chain joins TRBV4-2 and TRBJ1-4; D perhaps matches TRBD1 (6 bases). Trimming removed 4 bases from V and 2 bases from J, with 11 bases in between. This CDR3 is 15 amino acids long. Germline V gene data show CDR1 as LGHNA and CDR2 as YNFKEQ. This CDR3 reads CASSRGQSTNEKLFF. DNA for the CDR3: TGTGCCAGCAGCCGAGGACAGTCTACTAATGAAAAACTGTTTTTT.

The chain employs TRBV7-2 and TRBJ1-4; 7 bases are a match to TRBD1. There are 18 residues in the CDR3. Germline CDR1 is SGHTA and CDR2 is FQGNSA. The junction had 9 bases not matched to a gene; V was cut back by 2 bases and J by 0 bases. The CDR3 DNA reads TGTGCCAGCAGCTTACTACAGGGGTTAAAGGCAACTAATGAAAAACTGTTTTTT. It encodes CASSLLQGLKATNEKLFF.

A few counts support this clone. V gene TRBV19 combines with J gene TRBJ2-7; 7 bases fit TRBD1. V was pared by 4 bases and J by 0 bases, with 9 bases of the junction left unmatched. CDR1 and CDR2 (germline): LNHDA, SQIVND (reference sequence). The CDR3 extends over 16 amino acids. The CDR3 is CASSTLSGTVSYEQYF. CDR3 DNA sequence: TGTGCCAGTAGTACCCTATCCGGGACAGTCTCCTACGAGCAGTACTTC.

The chain couples TRBV27 to TRBJ2-7; 8 bases fit TRBD1. The CDR3 is 13 amino acids. Trimming removed 6 bases from V and 5 bases from J; junction bases left unmatched: 6. The germline V gene encodes CDR1 MNHEY and CDR2 SMNVEV (reference sequence). This CDR3 reads CASRGRDRNEQYF. In DNA, the CDR3 is TGTGCCAGCAGGGGAAGGGACAGGAACGAGCAGTACTTC.

The chain employs TRBV2 and TRBJ1-1; D is undetermined. Germline CDR1 is SNHLY and CDR2 is FYNNEI. The CDR3 consists of 8 residues. Trimming removed 4 bases at V and 13 bases at J, with 4 bases between. CDR3 nucleotide sequence: TGTGCCAGCAGTGGTCGTTTCTTT. Its translation: CASSGRFF.

This clone was observed a single time. The chain uses TRBV19 and TRBJ2-2, with 10 bases that match TRBD2. This CDR3 is 18 amino acids long. Trimming at V came to 2 bases and at J to 3 bases, leaving 9 bases not matched to a gene. Germline V gene lookup returns CDR1 LNHDA and CDR2 SQIVND (reference sequence). In DNA, the CDR3 is TGTGCCAGTAGTATAAAGCAGCGGGGGGGCCTCGACACCGGGGAGCTGTTTTTT. It encodes CASSIKQRGGLDTGELFF.

This rearrangement joins TRBV3-1 (or the pseudogene TRBV3-2) to TRBJ2-5; D gene ambiguous. The germline V and J ends were trimmed by 3 bases and 1 base, with 3 bases remaining between them. The CDR3 is made up of 12 amino acids. Germline lookup yields CDR1 LGHDT and CDR2 YNNKEL (reference sequence). CDR3 bases: TGTGCCAGCAGCCACGTCCAAGAGACCCAGTACTTC. It specifies CASSHVQETQYF.

J is TRBJ1-3 and V is TRBV6-2 or TRBV6-3; unclear D gene. Germline V lookup: CDR1 MNHEY, CDR2 SVGEGT. The CDR3 is 14 amino acids. Trimming left V 2 bases short and J 2 bases short, with 7 bases between. As DNA, the CDR3 is TGTGCCAGCAGTTACCGAGGTACTGGAAACACCATATATTTT. This gives the protein CASSYRGTGNTIYF.